This T cell receptor (beta chain) derives from a study of T-cell memory formation after mild COVID-19. Of note for this clonotype: As yet, its antigen is unknown.

Whole-study results and caveats: Later expanders leaned toward CD4+, whereas clones contracting from day 15 to 85 were balanced CD4/CD8.

Looked up from germline, CDR1 is LGHNA and CDR2 is YSLEER. The CDR3 covers 15 residues. The V end lost 0 bases, the J end lost 7 bases, and 12 bases lay between the germline ends. TCRdb fed the 5' RACE reads into MiXCR, producing one record per CDR3 protein. The table shows about 210,000 distinct CDR3 sequences, with over 9.5% occurring only once. The rearrangement joins TRBV4-3 to TRBJ2-2; a weak D match, TRBD2 (5 bases). The TCR comes from a man aged 18 to 30 who had mild COVID-19 (a few samples of this study predate the infection). Cell type and time point are not known. Sequenced: PBMCs or a T cell subset sorted from them (not recorded which). CDR3 DNA sequence: TGCGCCAGCAGCCAAGATCAACGAGGGTTCGGGGAGCTGTTTTTT. It specifies CASSQDQRGFGELFF.